This record looks at one TCR beta chain sequence and its context. Its antigen is currently unknown. Assay: immunoSEQ multiplex PCR; the TCRdb copy retains only in-frame clones and omits some. The table records over 130,000 clones, around nine tenths of them present only once. This record belongs to a study of T cell responses to AZD1222 COVID-19 vaccine. Study as a whole: Second-dose intervals of approximately 4 or approximately 12 weeks were pooled.

Study-wide results and limits: The reported proportion of spike-specific TCRs targeting unmutated variant regions was nearly half. Donors were mostly white British, more females; clonal diversity possibly underestimated. Vaccine-associated CD4 TCRs spanned spike, dominant at 160-218 and 743-854.

This clonotype was obtained from an adult in good health. The starting material was peripheral blood, obtained on day 0 of AZD1222 vaccination.

CDR3 in DNA: TGCAGCGTTGAAGATATGCACACCGGCTATGGCTACACCTTC. Protein product: CSVEDMHTGYGYTF. The chain is built from TRBV29-1 and TRBJ1-2, with D hard to call. V was pared by 0 bases and J by 4 bases, with 12 bases between. The V gene's germline CDR1 is SQVTM and CDR2 ANQGSEA. There are 14 residues in the CDR3.